A selection of T cell receptor beta chains follows, all from one sample in a study of cytomegalovirus exposure and HLA in healthy donors. Only in-frame clones appear in the TCRdb table, and some are missing; sequencing was by immunoSEQ multiplex PCR. The sample has roughly 330,000 clones; about nine tenths are singletons. Sequenced material: PBMCs. The receptors were gathered from a woman between 25 and 40 years old in good health and CMV-seropositive. Each CDR3 is given with its conserved first and last residue.

v_call	j_call	cdr3_aa
TRBV10-3	TRBJ1-2	CAISEKDRGGYTF
TRBV5-1	TRBJ2-3	CASSPRTDTQYF
TRBV2	TRBJ2-1	CASSDRTGTMDEQFF
TRBV27	TRBJ2-7	CASSSLVSSYEQYF
TRBV7-3	TRBJ2-5	CASSFDLGETQYF
TRBV6-5	TRBJ2-7	CASSYSASGGYEQYF
TRBV28	TRBJ2-7	CASSPSQGESSYEQYF
TRBV13	TRBJ2-7	CASTTGQVSYEQYF
TRBV9	TRBJ2-2	CASSVGTGPGELFF
TRBV7-9	TRBJ2-7	CASSPSVRSSYEQYF